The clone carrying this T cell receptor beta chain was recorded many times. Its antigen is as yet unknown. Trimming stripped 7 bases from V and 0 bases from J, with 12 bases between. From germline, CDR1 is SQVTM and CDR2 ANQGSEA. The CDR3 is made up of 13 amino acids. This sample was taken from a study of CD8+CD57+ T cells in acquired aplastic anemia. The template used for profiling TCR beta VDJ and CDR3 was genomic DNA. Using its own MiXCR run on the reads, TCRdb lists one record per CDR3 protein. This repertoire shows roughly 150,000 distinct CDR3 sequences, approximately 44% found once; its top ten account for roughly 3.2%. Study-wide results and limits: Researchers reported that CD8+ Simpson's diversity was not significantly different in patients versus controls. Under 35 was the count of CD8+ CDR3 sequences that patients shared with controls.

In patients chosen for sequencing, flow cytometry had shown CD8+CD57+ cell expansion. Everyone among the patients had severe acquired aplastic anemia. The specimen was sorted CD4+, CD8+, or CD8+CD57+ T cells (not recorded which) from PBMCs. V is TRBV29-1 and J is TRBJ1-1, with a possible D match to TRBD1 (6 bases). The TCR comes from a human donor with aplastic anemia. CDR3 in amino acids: CSGSGHLNTEAFF. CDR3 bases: TGCAGCGGTTCGGGACACCTGAACACTGAAGCTTTCTTT.